The clone carrying this T cell receptor beta chain was counted once. The antigen is not known. TCRdb keeps only in-frame clones here, not all; method: immunoSEQ multiplex PCR. Of around 340,000 clones listed, approximately 90% are singletons. This specimen comes from a study of Ad26.COV2.S vaccination and SARS-CoV-2 variants. For the study at large: Donor joined the COV1001 Ad26.COV2.S trial arm. Whole-study results and caveats: Vaccinees displayed broader spike-specific TCR repertoires than placebo recipients. Vaccinees reportedly had broad spike-specific CD8+ and CD4+ T cell responses. Non-spike TCR breadth showed similarity between vaccine and placebo recipients.

Described treatment: around 19 received Ad26.COV2.S at low or high dose, single or two shots; roughly five received placebo; per-sample allocation not given. Day 63 after the first injection of vaccine or placebo was the sampling time. V was shortened by 3 bases and J by 4 bases, with 13 bases between the two germline ends. The length of the CDR3 is 15 residues. Germline V CDR1 and CDR2: SGHVS, FNYEAQ. The sequence came from a person between 18 and 59 years old who received the Ad26.COV2.S COVID-19 vaccine or a placebo. The chain links TRBV7-6 to TRBJ1-3; D call uncertain. Sequenced material: peripheral blood, taken in a trial of Ad26.COV2.S vaccine versus placebo. CDR3 in DNA: TGTGCCAGCAGCTTGGTCGTTCGAGCCGGAAACACCATATATTTT. It translates to CASSLVVRAGNTIYF. Looking up the rest from reference TRBV7-6 and TRBJ1-3 gives the full variable domain: GAGVSQSPRYKVTKRGQDVALRCDPISGHVSLYWYRQALGQGPEFLTYFNYEAQQDKSGLPNDRFSAERPEGSISTLTIQRTEQRDSAMYRCASSLVVRAGNTIYFGEGSWLTVV.